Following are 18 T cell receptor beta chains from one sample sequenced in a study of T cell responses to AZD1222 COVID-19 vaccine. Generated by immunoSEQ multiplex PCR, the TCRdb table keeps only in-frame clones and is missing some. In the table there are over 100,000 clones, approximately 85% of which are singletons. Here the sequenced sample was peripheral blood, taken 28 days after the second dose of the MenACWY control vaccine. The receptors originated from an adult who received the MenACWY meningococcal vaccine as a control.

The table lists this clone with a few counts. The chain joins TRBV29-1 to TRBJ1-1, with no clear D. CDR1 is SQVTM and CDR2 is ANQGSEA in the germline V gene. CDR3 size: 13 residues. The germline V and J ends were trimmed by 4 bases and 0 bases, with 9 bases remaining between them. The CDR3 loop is CSVAWQLNTEAFF. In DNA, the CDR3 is TGCAGCGTTGCATGGCAGCTGAACACTGAAGCTTTCTTT.

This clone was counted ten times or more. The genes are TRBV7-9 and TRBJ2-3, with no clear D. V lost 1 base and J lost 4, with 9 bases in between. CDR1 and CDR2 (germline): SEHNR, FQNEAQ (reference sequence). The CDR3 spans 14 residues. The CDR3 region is CASSLEKRADTQYF. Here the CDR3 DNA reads TGTGCCAGCAGCTTAGAGAAAAGGGCAGATACGCAGTATTTT.

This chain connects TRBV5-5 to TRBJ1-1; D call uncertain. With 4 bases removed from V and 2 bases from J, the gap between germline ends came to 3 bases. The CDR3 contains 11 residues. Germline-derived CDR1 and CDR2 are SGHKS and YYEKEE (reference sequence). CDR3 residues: CASSRNTEAFF. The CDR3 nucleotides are TGTGCCAGCAGCCGAAACACTGAAGCTTTCTTT.

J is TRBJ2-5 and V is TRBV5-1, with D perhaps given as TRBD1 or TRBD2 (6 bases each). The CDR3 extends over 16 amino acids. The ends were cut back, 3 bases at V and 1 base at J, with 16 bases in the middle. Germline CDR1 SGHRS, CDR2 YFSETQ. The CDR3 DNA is TGCGCCAGCAGCTCCCCAAAAGGGGGGACCCAAGAGACCCAGTACTTC. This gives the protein CASSSPKGGTQETQYF.

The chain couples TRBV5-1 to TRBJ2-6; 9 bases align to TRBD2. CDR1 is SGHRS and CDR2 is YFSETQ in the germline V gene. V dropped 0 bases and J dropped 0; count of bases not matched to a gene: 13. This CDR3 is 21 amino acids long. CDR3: CASSLEVSGSVTSSGANVLTF. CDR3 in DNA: TGCGCCAGCAGCTTGGAAGTTAGCGGGAGTGTCACGAGCTCTGGGGCCAACGTCCTGACTTTC.

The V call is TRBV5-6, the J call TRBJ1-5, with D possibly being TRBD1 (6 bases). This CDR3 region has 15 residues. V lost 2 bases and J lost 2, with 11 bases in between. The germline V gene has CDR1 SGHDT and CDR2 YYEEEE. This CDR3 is CASSLQGFGNQPQHF. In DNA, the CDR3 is TGTGCCAGCAGCTTACAGGGCTTCGGCAATCAGCCCCAGCATTTT.

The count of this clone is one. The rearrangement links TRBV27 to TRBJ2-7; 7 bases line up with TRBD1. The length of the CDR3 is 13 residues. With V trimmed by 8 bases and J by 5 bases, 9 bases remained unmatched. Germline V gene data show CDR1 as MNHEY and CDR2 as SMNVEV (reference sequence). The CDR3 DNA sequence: TGTGCCAGCTCTTCGACAGGGATGAACGAGCAGTACGTC. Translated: CASSSTGMNEQYV.

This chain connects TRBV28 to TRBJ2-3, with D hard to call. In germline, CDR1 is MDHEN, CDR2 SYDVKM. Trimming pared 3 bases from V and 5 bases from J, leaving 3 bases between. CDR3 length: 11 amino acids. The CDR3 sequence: CASSLLDTQYF. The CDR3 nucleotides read TGTGCCAGCAGTTTGTTAGATACGCAGTATTTT.

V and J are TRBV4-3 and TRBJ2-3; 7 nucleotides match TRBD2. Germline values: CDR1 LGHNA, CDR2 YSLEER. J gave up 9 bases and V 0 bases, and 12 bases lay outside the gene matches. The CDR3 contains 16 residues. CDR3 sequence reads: CASSQDEASGTITQYF. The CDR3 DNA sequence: TGCGCCAGCAGCCAAGATGAGGCTAGCGGCACAATCACGCAGTATTTT.

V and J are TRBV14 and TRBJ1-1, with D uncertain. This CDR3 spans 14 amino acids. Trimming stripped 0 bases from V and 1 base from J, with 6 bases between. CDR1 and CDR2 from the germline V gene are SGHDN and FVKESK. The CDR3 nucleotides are TGTGCCAGCAGCCAAGACTCAGGGAACACTGAAGCTTTCTTT. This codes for CASSQDSGNTEAFF.

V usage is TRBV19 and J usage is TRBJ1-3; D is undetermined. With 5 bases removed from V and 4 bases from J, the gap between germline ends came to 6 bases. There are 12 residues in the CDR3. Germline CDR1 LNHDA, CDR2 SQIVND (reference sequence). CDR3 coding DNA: TGTGCCAGTAGTCTCCTAGGAAACACCATATATTTT. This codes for CASSLLGNTIYF.

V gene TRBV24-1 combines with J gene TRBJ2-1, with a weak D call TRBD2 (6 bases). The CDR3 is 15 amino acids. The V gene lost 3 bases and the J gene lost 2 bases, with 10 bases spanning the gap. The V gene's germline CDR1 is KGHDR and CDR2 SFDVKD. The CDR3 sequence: CATSDPGRPYNEQFF. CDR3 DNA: TGTGCCACCAGTGATCCCGGGAGACCCTACAATGAGCAGTTCTTC.

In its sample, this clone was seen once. The CDR3 DNA reads as TGTGCCAGCAGCCATTGGACAGGCCACAATCAGCCCCAGCATTTT. It specifies CASSHWTGHNQPQHF. V gene TRBV5-6 combines with J gene TRBJ1-5, with 7 positions matching TRBD1. Trimming cost V 4 bases and J 3 bases; bases outside gene matches: 7. Germline V gene lookup returns CDR1 SGHDT and CDR2 YYEEEE. This CDR3 comprises 15 residues.

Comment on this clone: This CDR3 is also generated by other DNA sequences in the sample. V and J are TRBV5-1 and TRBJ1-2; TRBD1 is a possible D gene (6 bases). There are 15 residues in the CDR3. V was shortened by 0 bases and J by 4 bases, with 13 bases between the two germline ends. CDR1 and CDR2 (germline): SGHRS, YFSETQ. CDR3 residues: CASSLDREPSYGYTF. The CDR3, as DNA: TGCGCCAGCAGCTTGGACAGGGAGCCAAGCTATGGCTACACCTTC.

CDR3 DNA: TGTGCCAGTCGTGCCTTGGGCGGAGCCTACGAGCAGTACTTC. Its translation is CASRALGGAYEQYF. V gene TRBV4-2 combines with J gene TRBJ2-7; D is ambiguous. CDR1 is LGHNA, CDR2 YNFKEQ, per germline. There are 14 residues in the CDR3. V was trimmed by 9 bases and J by 2 bases, leaving 17 bases between them.

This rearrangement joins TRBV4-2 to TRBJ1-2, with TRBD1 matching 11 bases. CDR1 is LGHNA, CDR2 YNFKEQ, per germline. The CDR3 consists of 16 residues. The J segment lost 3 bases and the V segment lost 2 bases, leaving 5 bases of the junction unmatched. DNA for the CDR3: TGTGCCAGCAGCCAAACTAGGGACAGGGGGGACTATGGCTACACCTTC. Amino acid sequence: CASSQTRDRGDYGYTF.

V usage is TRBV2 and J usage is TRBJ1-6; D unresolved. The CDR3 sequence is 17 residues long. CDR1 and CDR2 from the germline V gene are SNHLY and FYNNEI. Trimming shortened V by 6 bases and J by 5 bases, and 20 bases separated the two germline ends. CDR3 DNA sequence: TGTGCCAGCAGGGACCCTCATACCTCCTTCGATAATTCACCCCTCCACTTT. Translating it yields CASRDPHTSFDNSPLHF.

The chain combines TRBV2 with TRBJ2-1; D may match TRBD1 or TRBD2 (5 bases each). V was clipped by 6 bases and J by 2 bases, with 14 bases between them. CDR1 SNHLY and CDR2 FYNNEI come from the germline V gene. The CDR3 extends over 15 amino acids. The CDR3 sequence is CASRLGGTTYNEQFF. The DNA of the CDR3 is TGTGCCAGCAGATTAGGTGGGACCACCTACAATGAGCAGTTCTTC. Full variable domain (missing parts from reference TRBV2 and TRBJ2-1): EPEVTQTPSHQVTQMGQEVILRCVPISNHLYFYWYRQILGQKVEFLVSFYNNEISEKSEIFDDQFSVERPDGSNFTLKIRSTKLEDSAMYFCASRLGGTTYNEQFFGPGTRLTVL.